This paragraph covers one T cell receptor beta chain sequence. Its antigen remains unidentified. This specimen belongs to a study of monozygotic twins with inflammatory bowel disease. TCRdb reprocessed the 5' RACE reads and keeps a single row for each CDR3 protein, giving no DNA. The clone table shows around 450,000 distinct CDR3 sequences, with the ten largest holding roughly 2.3%. Overall study results and limits: There was no support for any single strong signal or clonotype associated with IBD.

The CDR3 is 17 residues long. Germline CDR1 reads LNHNV; CDR2 reads YYDKDF (reference sequence). The sequence was obtained from a human donor with ulcerative colitis or Crohn's disease, or a healthy co-twin of an affected twin (not recorded which). Sequencing was performed on blood. The chain links TRBV15 to TRBJ2-7; checking the TCRdb D call of TRBD1 is not possible without DNA. The CDR3 is CATSRDPGQGLIHEQYF.